Below are 20 T cell receptor beta chains sequenced from a single sample in a study of a mutant IDH1 vaccine in newly diagnosed glioma. Data came from immunoSEQ multiplex PCR; TCRdb stores just in-frame clones and leaves some out. The sample has roughly 86,000 clones; around nine tenths are singletons. Time point given: week 47, end of study. Vaccine doses each comprised 300 ug of mutant IDH1 20-mer peptide, with topical imiquimod. These TCRs are of unknown antigen specificity. The sample consisted of PBMCs, taken from a glioma patient whose treatment included an IDH1 peptide vaccine. The receptors were gathered from a woman aged 45 to 65 with glioma.

The chain has TRBV7-3 and TRBJ2-7, with 9 bases that match TRBD1. V was clipped by 4 bases and J by 3 bases; unmatched bases: 4. The CDR3 length is 14 residues. Germline CDR1 reads SGHTA; CDR2 reads FQGTGA. The CDR3 loop is CASSSRQGDYEQYF. As DNA, the CDR3 is TGTGCCAGCAGCTCTCGACAGGGGGACTACGAGCAGTACTTC.

J is TRBJ2-7 and V is TRBV5-4; D possibly corresponds to TRBD2 (6 bases). The CDR3 contains 11 residues. Trimming stripped 6 bases from V and 6 bases from J, with 10 bases between. Looked up from germline, CDR1 is SGHNT and CDR2 is YYREEE (reference sequence). The CDR3 DNA is TGTGCCAGCACCCTGGGGGGCGAGCAGTACTTC. Protein product: CASTLGGEQYF.

This clone is a singleton in its sample. This chain uses TRBV14 with TRBJ2-7; 11 nucleotides line up with TRBD2. The CDR3 spans 14 residues. Germline V gives CDR1 SGHDN, CDR2 FVKESK. V shed 5 bases, J shed 4 bases, and the junction held 4 bases outside the gene matches. In DNA, the CDR3 is TGTGCCAGCAGCTATTCTAGCGGGAGGTACGAGCAGTACTTC. It encodes CASSYSSGRYEQYF.

V gene TRBV5-8 combines with J gene TRBJ1-4; D remains unclear. Germline V gene sequence: CDR1 SGHTS, CDR2 YDEGEE. The CDR3 spans 13 residues. V was clipped by 4 bases and J by 7 bases, with 11 bases between them. The CDR3 nucleotides read TGTGCCAGCAGCCATCCGGTGGGTGAAAAACTGTTTTTT. This gives the protein CASSHPVGEKLFF. Complete variable domain (other parts from reference TRBV5-8 and TRBJ1-4): EAGVTQSPTHLIKTRGQQATLRCSPISGHTSVYWYQQALGLGLQFLLWYDEGEERNRGNFPPRFSGRQFPNYSSELNVNALELEDSALYLCASSHPVGEKLFFGSGTQLSVL.

The chain employs TRBV5-1 and TRBJ1-2; D might be TRBD1 (6 bases). Germline V CDR1 and CDR2: SGHRS, YFSETQ. This CDR3 region has 15 residues. Trimming took 0 bases from V and 8 from J, leaving 17 bases between them. The CDR3 sequence is CASSLAPGVKNGYTF. The CDR3 DNA reads as TGCGCCAGCAGCTTGGCCCCAGGGGTGAAGAACGGCTACACCTTC.

The CDR3 DNA sequence: TGTGCCAGCAGCCAAGATCCAGGGAAGGAACAGCCCCAGCATTTT. Encoded protein: CASSQDPGKEQPQHF. V gene TRBV4-2 combines with J gene TRBJ1-5; D might be TRBD1 (5 bases). Germline values: CDR1 LGHNA, CDR2 YNFKEQ. The CDR3 is 15 residues long. The germline V and J ends were trimmed by 0 bases and 7 bases, with 13 bases remaining between them.

The genes are TRBV27 and TRBJ1-4, with D possibly matching TRBD1 (6 bases). The CDR3 consists of 15 residues. CDR1 is MNHEY and CDR2 is SMNVEV in the germline V gene (reference sequence). Trimming removed 5 bases from V and 3 bases from J, with 13 bases in between. The CDR3 region has the DNA TGTGCCAGCAGTCGACTACAGGGTGCTAATGAAAAACTGTTTTTT. It translates to CASSRLQGANEKLFF.

V gene TRBV6-1 combines with J gene TRBJ2-2, with D possibly being TRBD1 (5 bases). This CDR3 spans 15 amino acids. The V end was cut by 6 bases, the J end by 1 base, with 12 bases between. CDR1 MNHNS and CDR2 SASEGT come from the germline V gene. Here the CDR3 DNA reads TGTGCCAGCAGAGACAGAGCCTTGAACACCGGGGAGCTGTTTTTT. Translating gives CASRDRALNTGELFF.

This clone has just a few counts. This chain uses TRBV9 with TRBJ1-5; weak D call: TRBD1 (5 bases). The V and J ends lost 0 bases and 0 bases respectively, with 19 bases between them. Per the germline V gene, CDR1 is SGDLS and CDR2 is YYNGEE. The length of the CDR3 is 19 residues. The CDR3 nucleotides read TGTGCCAGCAGCGTAGCTACGATTGGGGACTTCCTTAGCAATCAGCCCCAGCATTTT. It translates to CASSVATIGDFLSNQPQHF.

Points on this clone: Other nucleotide sequences from this sample produce the same CDR3. V gene TRBV5-6 combines with J gene TRBJ2-7; D is unclear. V was cut by 3 bases and J by 0 bases, with 1 base left in between. Germline lookup yields CDR1 SGHDT and CDR2 YYEEEE. The CDR3 runs 11 residues. The CDR3 region is CASSYSYEQYF. DNA for the CDR3: TGTGCCAGCAGCTACTCCTACGAGCAGTACTTC.

The chain joins TRBV18 to TRBJ1-2; 7 nucleotides agree with TRBD1. The CDR3 spans 13 residues. The junction had 7 bases not matched to a gene; V was cut back by 4 bases and J by 8 bases. Germline CDR1 KGHSH, CDR2 LQKENI. The CDR3, as DNA: TGTGCCAGCTCACTAGGGACAGCGGAAGGCTACACCTTC. This sequence encodes CASSLGTAEGYTF.

The J gene is TRBJ2-5, the V gene TRBV11-2; 10 nucleotides match TRBD2. The better agreement between TRBJ2-7 and the DNA end casts doubt on the J call. Germline CDR1 SGHAT, CDR2 FQNNGV. This CDR3 is 16 amino acids long. CDR3 nucleotides: TGTGCCAGCAGCCGACTCATCAGCGGGAGGGCTTACGAGCAGTACTTC. This codes for CASSRLISGRAYEQYF.

The chain employs TRBV28 and TRBJ2-1, with TRBD2 identical over 11 bases. V shed 7 bases, J shed 8 bases, and the junction held 13 bases outside the gene matches. The CDR3 has 16 amino acids. Germline CDR1 and CDR2: MDHEN and SYDVKM. The DNA of the CDR3 is TGTGCCAGCACCTCTTTCGGACTAGCGGGTTTCTATGAGCAGTTCTTC. Translation: CASTSFGLAGFYEQFF.

This rearrangement joins TRBV5-1 to TRBJ2-7; 7 bases align to TRBD1. From germline, CDR1 is SGHRS and CDR2 YFSETQ. The CDR3 has 14 residues. V was pared by 7 bases and J by 5 bases, with 12 bases of the junction left unmatched. CDR3 sequence reads: CASGSGTAGDEQYF. For the CDR3, the DNA is TGCGCCAGCGGCTCAGGGACAGCCGGCGACGAGCAGTACTTC.

The chain is built from TRBV19 and TRBJ2-2, with TRBD1 matching 7 bases. V was clipped by 6 bases and J by 4 bases; unmatched bases: 11. Germline lookup yields CDR1 LNHDA and CDR2 SQIVND (reference sequence). The CDR3 consists of 16 residues. The CDR3 loop reads CASRRQGTEPTGELFF. In DNA, the CDR3 is TGTGCCAGTAGACGACAAGGGACAGAACCCACCGGGGAGCTGTTTTTT.

The chain is built from TRBV6-1 and TRBJ2-7, with D possibly being TRBD2 (6 bases). CDR3 size: 17 residues. Germline V CDR1 and CDR2: MNHNS, SASEGT. V was clipped by 3 bases and J by 0 bases, with 18 bases between them. The DNA for the CDR3 is TGTGCCAGCAGTGAGCGGGACTTTGCGCGGAGCTCCTACGAGCAGTACTTC. It yields the protein CASSERDFARSSYEQYF.

The V gene is TRBV15, the J gene TRBJ2-1; weak D call: TRBD2 (7 bases). The V end lost 1 base, the J end lost 6 bases, and 16 bases lay between the germline ends. This CDR3 comprises 16 residues. The germline V gene has CDR1 LNHNV and CDR2 YYDKDF (reference sequence). The CDR3 DNA sequence: TGTGCCACCAGCAGAGTAGGAGGGGGGACTATCAATGAGCAGTTCTTC. Amino acids: CATSRVGGGTINEQFF.

This chain uses TRBV10-1 with TRBJ2-5, with a weak D call TRBD2 (6 bases). CDR1 and CDR2 (germline): WNHNN, SYGVQD (reference sequence). The V end lost 0 bases, the J end lost 4 bases, and 12 bases lay between the germline ends. This CDR3 is built from 15 residues. The CDR3 sequence: CASSESDAEGETQYF. DNA for the CDR3: TGCGCCAGCAGTGAGTCGGACGCGGAGGGAGAGACCCAGTACTTC.

J is TRBJ2-7 and V is TRBV10-3; tentatively, D is TRBD1 (6 bases). Germline CDR1 reads ENHRY; CDR2 reads SYGVKD. V lost 10 bases, J lost 0 bases, and 13 bases lay in between. The CDR3 consists of 13 residues. The CDR3 spells CATRDTSSYEQYF. In DNA, the CDR3 is TGTGCCACCAGGGACACGAGCTCCTACGAGCAGTACTTC.

This sequence joins TRBV9 and TRBJ2-3, with 11 bases that match TRBD2. Germline assignment: CDR1 SGDLS and CDR2 YYNGEE. This CDR3 contains 17 residues. V lost 0 bases and J lost 1; bases outside the gene matches: 4. The CDR3 DNA reads TGTGCCAGCAGCGTAGGAGAACTAGCGGGAGGCACAGATACGCAGTATTTT. Its protein product is CASSVGELAGGTDTQYF.